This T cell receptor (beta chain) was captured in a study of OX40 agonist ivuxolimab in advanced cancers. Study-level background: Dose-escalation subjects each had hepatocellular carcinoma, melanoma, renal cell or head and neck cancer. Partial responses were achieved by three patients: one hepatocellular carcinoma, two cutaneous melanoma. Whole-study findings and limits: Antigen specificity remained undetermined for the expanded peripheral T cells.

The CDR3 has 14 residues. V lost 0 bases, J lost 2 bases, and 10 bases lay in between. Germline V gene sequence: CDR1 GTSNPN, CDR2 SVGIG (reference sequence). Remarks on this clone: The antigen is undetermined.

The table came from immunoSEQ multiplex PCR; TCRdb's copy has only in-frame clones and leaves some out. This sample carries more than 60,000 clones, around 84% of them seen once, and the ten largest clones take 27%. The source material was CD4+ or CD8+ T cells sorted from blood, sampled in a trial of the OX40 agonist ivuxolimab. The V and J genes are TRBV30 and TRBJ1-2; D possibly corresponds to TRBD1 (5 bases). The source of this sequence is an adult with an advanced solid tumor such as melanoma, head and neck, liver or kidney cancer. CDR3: CAWSVLGHNYGYTF. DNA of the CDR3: TGTGCCTGGAGTGTATTAGGACACAACTATGGCTACACCTTC. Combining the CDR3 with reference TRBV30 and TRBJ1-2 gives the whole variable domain SQTIHQWPATLVQPVGSPLSLECTVEGTSNPNLYWYRQAAGRGLQLLFYSVGIGQISSEVPQNLSASRPQDRQFILSSKKLLLSDSGFYLCAWSVLGHNYGYTFGSGTRLTVV.